The 28 T cell receptor beta chains below come from one sample, sequenced in a study of blood T cells in healthy people across ages. Sample-barcoded 5' priming and a J-beta primer mix drove a second PCR of 7 to 11 cycles. TCRdb redid the calling of the 5' RACE reads with MiXCR, one entry per CDR3 protein. Of around 1,600,000 distinct CDR3 sequences in the sample, 40% to 45% are singletons; the top ten hold about 3.8%. Sample: blood. All receptors come from a woman between 18 and 29 years old in good health.

This chain connects TRBV27 to TRBJ1-6, with 8 bases lining up with TRBD1. The J segment lost 7 bases and the V segment lost 8 bases, leaving 10 bases of the junction unmatched. This CDR3 is 15 amino acids long. The germline gives CDR1 MNHEY, CDR2 SMNVEV (reference sequence). The chain's CDR3 is CASLQDRASNSPLHF. The CDR3 coding sequence is TGTGCCAGCCTCCAGGACAGGGCTTCAAATTCACCCCTCCACTTT.

Many counts were recorded for this clonotype. The rearrangement joins TRBV4-3 to TRBJ2-1; D might be TRBD1 (6 bases). This CDR3 has 14 residues. In germline, CDR1 is LGHNA, CDR2 YSLEER. Trimming pared 4 bases from V and 8 bases from J, leaving 15 bases between. The CDR3 sequence is CASSRDRSLDEQFF. DNA of the CDR3: TGCGCCAGCAGCCGAGACAGGTCATTGGATGAGCAGTTCTTC.

The chain carries TRBV12-3 or TRBV12-4 and TRBJ2-7, with TRBD1 matching over 8 bases. The ends lost 8 bases at V and 7 bases at J; junction bases unmatched: 13. CDR3 length: 14 residues. The CDR3 DNA is TGTGCCAGCTACGCAGGGGGCTCCTACAATGAGCAGTACTTC. Encoded protein: CASYAGGSYNEQYF.

This chain links TRBV4-3 with TRBJ2-1; TRBD2 aligns across 10 bases. CDR1 is LGHNA, CDR2 YSLEER, per germline. V dropped 0 bases and J dropped 3; count of bases not matched to a gene: 8. The CDR3 length is 18 residues. The CDR3 protein is CASSQDWAGTSVYNEQFF. As DNA, the CDR3 is TGCGCCAGCAGCCAAGATTGGGCCGGGACTAGCGTCTACAATGAGCAGTTCTTC.

This chain joins TRBV4-2 and TRBJ1-2; 7 positions agree with TRBD1. The CDR3 covers 16 residues. J gave up 2 bases and V 4 bases, and 10 bases lay outside the gene matches. Germline loops: CDR1 LGHNA, CDR2 YNFKEQ. The CDR3 sequence is CASSPTAGDRNYGYTF. In DNA, the CDR3 is TGTGCCAGCAGCCCGACAGCTGGGGACAGAAACTATGGCTACACCTTC.

This clonotype was seen a handful of times. This chain joins TRBV29-1 and TRBJ1-5; D unresolved. Germline CDR1 is SQVTM and CDR2 is ANQGSEA. The V end lost 6 bases, the J end lost 0 bases, and 12 bases lay between the germline ends. The length of the CDR3 is 14 residues. CDR3 nucleotide sequence: TGCAGCGTCGTAGACACGAATAGCAATCAGCCCCAGCATTTT. Translation gives CSVVDTNSNQPQHF.

About this clonotype: Germline and junction disagree at one end, which may indicate a read error. CDR3 in DNA: TGCGCCAGCAGCCGCCGCGGAGTGCAAGAGACCCAGTACTTC. This sequence encodes CASSRRGVQETQYF. The chain has TRBV7-2 and TRBJ2-5; the D is unclear. In germline, CDR1 is SGHTA, CDR2 FQGNSA. The CDR3 loop spans 14 amino acids.

With regard to this clonotype: One junction end does not reproduce the germline sequence, and a read error may be involved. V and J are TRBV3-1 and TRBJ2-1; weak D call: TRBD1 (7 bases). CDR1 and CDR2 from the germline V gene are LGHDT and YNNKEL (reference sequence). The CDR3 sequence is 14 residues long. CDR3: CASNQAGGGDEQFF. The CDR3 coding sequence is TGTGCCAGCAACCAAGCAGGGGGAGGCGATGAGCAGTTCTTC.

The rearrangement uses TRBV7-2 and TRBJ1-1, with unresolved D. Germline lookup yields CDR1 SGHTA and CDR2 FQGNSA. Trimming left V 5 bases short and J 0 bases short, with 10 bases between. The CDR3 sequence is 14 residues long. In DNA form, the CDR3 reads TGTGCCAGCAGCCTCGTCCTGGTGAACACTGAAGCTTTCTTT. Translation: CASSLVLVNTEAFF.

This chain links TRBV20-1 with TRBJ1-1, with D possibly TRBD1 on 6 matching bases. Germline V CDR1 and CDR2: DFQATT, SNEGSKA (reference sequence). CDR3 length: 14 amino acids. V was shortened by 2 bases and J by 0 bases, with 10 bases between the two germline ends. The CDR3 loop reads CSARKGQLNTEAFF. The CDR3, as DNA: TGCAGTGCTAGAAAGGGACAATTGAACACTGAAGCTTTCTTT.

This clonotype was counted at least ten times. V is TRBV6-2 or TRBV6-3 and J is TRBJ2-1, with 10 bases aligning to TRBD1. Trimming cost V 8 bases and J 3 bases; bases outside gene matches: 4. CDR3 length: 14 amino acids. Looked up from germline, CDR1 is MNHEY and CDR2 is SVGEGT. DNA for the CDR3: TGTGCCAGCCTGGGGACAGGGGTCTACAATGAGCAGTTCTTC. Amino acid sequence: CASLGTGVYNEQFF.

This clonotype was seen a handful of times. The chain joins TRBV15 to TRBJ1-3; D not resolved. This CDR3 has 13 amino acids. Germline V lookup: CDR1 LNHNV, CDR2 YYDKDF (reference sequence). Trimming took 2 bases from V and 4 from J, leaving 6 bases between them. The CDR3 DNA sequence: TGTGCCACCAGCAGACTCGGGGGAAACACCATATATTTT. Amino acids: CATSRLGGNTIYF. Supplemented by reference TRBV15 and TRBJ1-3, the full variable domain reads DAMVIQNPRYQVTQFGKPVTLSCSQTLNHNVMYWYQQKSSQAPKLLFHYYDKDFNNEADTPDNFQSRRPNTSFCFLDIRSPGLGDTAMYLCATSRLGGNTIYFGEGSWLTVV.

This clonotype was counted between two and nine times. This rearrangement joins TRBV4-3 to TRBJ2-1; tentative D call: TRBD2 (5 bases). There are 13 residues in the CDR3. Germline-derived CDR1 and CDR2 are LGHNA and YSLEER. V lost 4 bases to trimming and J lost 7 bases, with 11 bases between them. DNA of the CDR3: TGCGCCAGCAGCCGAGGGCAAGAAAATGAGCAGTTCTTC. This codes for CASSRGQENEQFF.

There are a few counts of this clonotype. The J gene is TRBJ1-4, the V gene TRBV12-3 or TRBV12-4; D uncertain. There are 12 residues in the CDR3. The ends were cut back, 5 bases at V and 3 bases at J, with 4 bases in the middle. CDR3 bases: TGTGCCAGCAGTCCTTCTAATGAAAAACTGTTTTTT. Translated, it gives CASSPSNEKLFF.

This chain uses TRBV27 with TRBJ2-7, with D maybe TRBD2 (6 bases). V lost 6 bases, J lost 0 bases, and 12 bases lay in between. This CDR3 spans 14 amino acids. CDR1 and CDR2 (germline): MNHEY, SMNVEV (reference sequence). The CDR3 loop reads CASRLGGVSYEQYF. The DNA of the CDR3 is TGTGCCAGCAGATTAGGAGGGGTCTCCTACGAGCAGTACTTC.

The chain has TRBV7-2 and TRBJ2-5; 11 bases match TRBD2. The V segment lost 6 bases and the J segment 2 bases; nucleotides outside the gene matches: 8. The CDR3 has 16 amino acids. CDR1 and CDR2 from the germline V gene are SGHTA and FQGNSA. CDR3 sequence (DNA): TGTGCCAGCAGGGATACTAGCGGGGGATTTCAAGAGACCCAGTACTTC. Translation: CASRDTSGGFQETQYF.

This clonotype has more than one count but fewer than ten. This rearrangement joins TRBV15 to TRBJ2-7; D unclear. The germline V gene has CDR1 LNHNV and CDR2 YYDKDF (reference sequence). The ends were cut back, 0 bases at V and 4 bases at J, with 1 base in the middle. The CDR3 covers 11 residues. DNA for the CDR3: TGTGCCACCAGCAGAGAGTACGAGCAGTACTTC. Translated: CATSREYEQYF.

A few counts support this clonotype. This chain links TRBV20-1 with TRBJ1-2, with TRBD1 as a possible D gene (5 bases). Germline V gives CDR1 DFQATT, CDR2 SNEGSKA (reference sequence). Trimming took off 6 bases at V and 3 bases at J, with 17 bases between the two ends. The CDR3 length is 14 residues. The CDR3 sequence: CSATSGRGDYGYTF. CDR3 nucleotide sequence: TGCAGTGCAACCTCGGGGCGGGGTGACTATGGCTACACCTTC.

The chain carries TRBV20-1 and TRBJ1-6; 7 bases match TRBD1. V lost 4 bases and J lost 5; bases outside the gene matches: 11. CDR1 is DFQATT and CDR2 is SNEGSKA in the germline V gene (reference sequence). CDR3 size: 16 residues. The CDR3 bases are TGCAGTGCTACCAAGACAGGGAGGGGGGATAATTCACCCCTCCACTTT. Its protein is CSATKTGRGDNSPLHF.

This clonotype has more than one count but fewer than ten. The genes are TRBV6-2 or TRBV6-3 and TRBJ2-1, with 8 bases matching TRBD2. There are 16 residues in the CDR3. V lost 6 bases to trimming and J lost 0 bases; unmatched junction nucleotides: 7. Per the germline V gene, CDR1 is MNHEY and CDR2 is SVGEGT. This chain's CDR3 is CASRTLLAGSYNEQFF. DNA of the CDR3: TGTGCCAGCAGAACCCTCCTAGCGGGCTCCTACAATGAGCAGTTCTTC.

Only a few counts were recorded for this clonotype. This sequence joins TRBV29-1 and TRBJ1-1, with no clear D. CDR3 length: 14 amino acids. V shed 3 bases and J shed 1 base, with 12 bases lying between them. Germline CDR1 SQVTM, CDR2 ANQGSEA. CDR3 in amino acids: CSVESLQENTEAFF. In DNA form, the CDR3 reads TGCAGCGTTGAGTCCCTTCAGGAGAACACTGAAGCTTTCTTT. Variable domain in full (rest from reference TRBV29-1 and TRBJ1-1): SAVISQKPSRDICQRGTSLTIQCQVDSQVTMMFWYRQQPGQSLTLIATANQGSEATYESGFVIDKFPISRPNLTFSTLTVSNMSPEDSSIYLCSVESLQENTEAFFGQGTRLTVV.

The genes are TRBV2 and TRBJ2-7; 7 bases agree with TRBD2. V lost 8 bases to trimming and J lost 7 bases; unmatched junction nucleotides: 11. CDR3 length: 13 amino acids. Germline V gives CDR1 SNHLY, CDR2 FYNNEI. DNA for the CDR3: TGTGCCAGCGGAGCGGGGTATTACAATGAGCAGTACTTC. Translated, it gives CASGAGYYNEQYF.

The rearrangement uses TRBV18 and TRBJ2-4; possible D gene TRBD1, 5 bases. CDR3 length: 15 amino acids. V lost 0 bases, J lost 13 bases, and 19 bases lay in between. Germline values: CDR1 KGHSH, CDR2 LQKENI. In nucleotides, the CDR3 is TGTGCCAGCTCACCACCGGGGCAATATCCCAATGAGCAGTACTTC. Protein product: CASSPPGQYPNEQYF.

This sequence joins TRBV12-3 or TRBV12-4 and TRBJ1-3; possible D gene TRBD1, 5 bases. The CDR3 sequence is 17 residues long. Trimming shortened V by 6 bases and J by 2 bases, and 20 bases separated the two germline ends. The CDR3, as DNA: TGTGCCAGCAGCCTTCTGGGACCGCTGTCCGCTGGAAACACCATATATTTT. Its translation: CASSLLGPLSAGNTIYF.

This clonotype appeared once. The rearrangement joins TRBV4-3 to TRBJ2-2, with D unclear. Deletions cut 3 bases from V and 5 bases from J, with 7 bases between. The CDR3 covers 13 residues. Germline V CDR1 and CDR2: LGHNA, YSLEER. CDR3 coding DNA: TGCGCCAGCAGCCATGATGGAACCGGGGAGCTGTTTTTT. Translation gives CASSHDGTGELFF.

This chain links TRBV4-1 with TRBJ1-4, with TRBD1 as a possible D gene (5 bases). V dropped 6 bases and J dropped 5 bases, with 16 bases sitting between them. The CDR3 loop spans 15 amino acids. Germline CDR1 and CDR2: MGHRA and YSYEKL. The CDR3 bases are TGCGCCAGCAGGGGCCGGGACCCTTACAATGAAAAACTGTTTTTT. Protein product: CASRGRDPYNEKLFF.

Note on this clonotype: This may be a read error: a much more frequent sequence differs by one nucleotide. This chain connects TRBV29-1 to TRBJ2-5, with 10 bases fitting TRBD2. The DNA end is a closer match to TRBJ2-1, so the J assignment may be wrong. The germline V gene has CDR1 SQVTM and CDR2 ANQGSEA. This CDR3 is 15 amino acids long. The CDR3 spells CSVGASGSLSETQFF. The CDR3 DNA reads TGCAGCGTTGGGGCTAGCGGGAGTTTGTCAGAGACCCAGTTCTTC.

This clonotype occurred a few times. The chain links TRBV20-1 to TRBJ2-1; the match to TRBD2 covers 11 bases. Gene TRBJ2-7 matches the end of the DNA better, so the J call may be wrong. In germline, CDR1 is DFQATT, CDR2 SNEGSKA (reference sequence). This CDR3 has 20 amino acids. CDR3 sequence: CSARAWTSGHIKSSYNEQYF. For the CDR3, the DNA is TGCAGTGCTAGAGCCTGGACTAGCGGGCATATAAAGAGCTCCTACAATGAGCAGTACTTC.